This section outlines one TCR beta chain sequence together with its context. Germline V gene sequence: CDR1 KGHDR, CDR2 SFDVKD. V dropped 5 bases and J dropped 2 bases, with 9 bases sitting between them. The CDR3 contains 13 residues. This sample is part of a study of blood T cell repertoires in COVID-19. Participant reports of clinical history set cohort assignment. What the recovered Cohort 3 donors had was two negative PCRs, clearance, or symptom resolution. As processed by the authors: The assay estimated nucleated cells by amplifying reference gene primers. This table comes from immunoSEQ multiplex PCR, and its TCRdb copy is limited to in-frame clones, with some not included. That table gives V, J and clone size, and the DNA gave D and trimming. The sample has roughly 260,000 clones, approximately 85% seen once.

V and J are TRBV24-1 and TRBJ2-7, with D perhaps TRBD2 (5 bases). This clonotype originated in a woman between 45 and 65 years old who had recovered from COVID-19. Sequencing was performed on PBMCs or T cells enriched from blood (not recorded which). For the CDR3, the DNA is TGTGCCACCAGTGCCCGGGGTACCTACGAGCAGTACTTC. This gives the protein CATSARGTYEQYF.